The clone carrying this T cell receptor beta chain was detected only a few times. The record originates from a study of blood T cell repertoires in COVID-19. Participant age was roughly 18 to 90 years, and participants resided in approximately 25 US areas. This CDR3 comprises 18 residues. Deletions cut 0 bases from V and 3 bases from J, with 20 bases between. CDR1 MGHRA and CDR2 YSYEKL come from the germline V gene. Original methodology: Amplifying reference gene primers gave estimates of nucleated cell counts. Produced via immunoSEQ multiplex PCR; TCRdb's table is partial and in-frame only. The V and J calls and clone size were taken over from that table, and D and trimming were inferred from the DNA. The sample consists of 450,000 or so clones, 80% to 95% of them appearing once.

The V gene is TRBV4-1, the J gene TRBJ1-2; D is undetermined. The specimen was PBMCs or T cells enriched from blood (not recorded which). This clonotype originated in a young man who had recovered from COVID-19. In DNA form, the CDR3 reads TGCGCCAGCAGCCAAGAGGGCTTAGGGCAGAGGGATGACTATGGCTACACCTTC. Amino acids: CASSQEGLGQRDDYGYTF.